These 6 T cell receptor beta chains originate from one sample sequenced in a study of shared clonotypes between healthy human individuals. The assay was immunoSEQ multiplex PCR, and TCRdb's table has in-frame clones only and misses some. Of about 2 million clones listed, about 95% are singletons. CD8 cells regarded as naive lacked CD45RO, were positively chosen for CCR7, and omitted terminally differentiated effector memory CD45RA+ cells. Input material: naive CD8+ T cells sorted from blood. These receptors were collected from a man between 18 and 29 years old in good health.

The rearrangement joins TRBV30 to TRBJ2-3, with unresolved D. The CDR3 is made up of 13 amino acids. V lost 2 bases and J 4 bases, leaving 10 bases between the germline ends. Germline-derived CDR1 and CDR2 are GTSNPN and SVGIG (reference sequence). CDR3 in DNA: TGTGCCTGGAGTTCAACGGGCCCAGATACGCAGTATTTT. This translates into CAWSSTGPDTQYF.

The chain carries TRBV6-6 and TRBJ2-7; TRBD1 is a possible D gene (5 bases). Germline V lookup: CDR1 MNHNY, CDR2 SVGAGI (reference sequence). The V and J ends lost 5 bases and 1 base respectively, with 12 bases between them. This CDR3 contains 14 residues. The CDR3 protein is CASSHPTGSYEQYF. CDR3 bases: TGTGCCAGCAGTCACCCTACAGGTTCCTACGAGCAGTACTTC.

This rearrangement joins TRBV9 to TRBJ2-3; tentative D call: TRBD2 (7 bases). V lost 0 bases, J lost 6 bases, and 29 bases lay in between. The CDR3 consists of 20 residues. Germline V gene data show CDR1 as SGDLS and CDR2 as YYNGEE. The CDR3 protein is CASSVEDRSASGLVGDTQYF. CDR3 sequence (DNA): TGTGCCAGCAGCGTAGAGGACAGATCGGCTAGCGGCCTTGTGGGGGATACGCAGTATTTT.

The chain has TRBV27 and TRBJ1-6; 10 bases line up with TRBD1. CDR1 and CDR2 from the germline V gene are MNHEY and SMNVEV (reference sequence). Trimming cost V 4 bases and J 5 bases; bases outside gene matches: 8. This CDR3 has 17 residues. The DNA for the CDR3 is TGTGCCAGCAGTTCCTGGGACAGGGGACGAGATAATTCACCCCTCCACTTT. Protein product: CASSSWDRGRDNSPLHF.

The chain is built from TRBV4-1 and TRBJ2-5; D not certain. The germline gives CDR1 MGHRA, CDR2 YSYEKL. This CDR3 has 15 amino acids. Trimming left V 0 bases short and J 5 bases short, with 13 bases between. The CDR3: CASSQESSVGETQYF. The CDR3 DNA follows: TGCGCCAGCAGCCAAGAGTCCTCTGTGGGCGAGACCCAGTACTTC.

This sequence joins TRBV5-1 and TRBJ2-7; TRBD2 is a possible D gene (6 bases). This CDR3 comprises 14 residues. Germline V gene sequence: CDR1 SGHRS, CDR2 YFSETQ. V lost 3 bases to trimming and J lost 2 bases, with 12 bases between them. CDR3 nucleotides: TGCGCCAGCAGCTCCCCTGGGGAGGCCTACGAGCAGTACTTC. It translates to CASSSPGEAYEQYF. The complete variable domain, with remaining parts taken from reference TRBV5-1 and TRBJ2-7, reads KAGVTQTPRYLIKTRGQQVTLSCSPISGHRSVSWYQQTPGQGLQFLFEYFSETQRNKGNFPGRFSGRQFSNSRSEMNVSTLELGDSALYLCASSSPGEAYEQYFGPGTRLTVT.